This T cell receptor beta chain was profiled in a study of graft-versus-host responses after intestinal transplantation. Sequenced by immunoSEQ multiplex PCR; TCRdb stores in-frame clones only, minus some. The sample consists of 20,000 to 25,000 clones, less than 40% of them appearing once. Study-level results: Some GvH clones appeared in ileal mucosa or blood before recipient bone marrow. Allografts from individuals with graft-donor T cell macrochimerism displayed high graft-versus-host to host-versus-graft clonal ratios.

Investigators plated approximately 200,000 CFSE-labeled responder cells together with approximately 200,000 irradiated stimulator cells labeled with violet dye. Upon completion of the reaction, proliferating CFSE-low responders, both CD3+CD4+ and CD3+CD8+, were sorted. This CDR3 has 14 amino acids. Between the trimmed V and J ends, which lost 5 bases and 4 bases, there was a span of 14 bases. Germline V gene lookup returns CDR1 SEHNR and CDR2 FQNEAQ (reference sequence). There are a few counts of this clone. The chain couples TRBV7-9 to TRBJ1-2; no clear D. The receptor comes from a human patient who received an intestinal transplant. The sample consisted of alloreactive CD8+ T cells from a mixed lymphocyte reaction culture, taken before intestinal transplant. Noted subset: CFSE-low proliferating T cells sorted from roughly 6-day pre-transplant mixed lymphocyte reaction (GvH or HvG direction). Here the CDR3 reads CASSPGVLGYGYTF. In nucleotides, the CDR3 is TGTGCCAGCAGCCCCGGGGTACTTGGCTATGGCTACACCTTC. The full variable domain, completed using reference TRBV7-9 and TRBJ1-2, is DTGVSQNPRHKITKRGQNVTFRCDPISEHNRLYWYRQTLGQGPEFLTYFQNEAQLEKSRLLSDRFSAERPKGSFSTLEIQRTEQGDSAMYLCASSPGVLGYGYTFGSGTRLTVV.